The clone carrying this TCR beta chain was seen a handful of times. Its matching antigen is unknown. Relative to the germline gene, one junction end is altered; a read error may explain this. This record belongs to a study of blood T cells in healthy people across ages. The length of the CDR3 is 14 residues. Germline loops: CDR1 SQVTM, CDR2 ANQGSEA. Using a J-beta primer mix together with a sample-barcoded 5' primer, a second PCR was run for about 6 to 11 cycles. From the 5' RACE reads, TCRdb called clonotypes with MiXCR, one entry per CDR3 protein. Here the sample spans about 940,000 distinct CDR3 sequences, 40% to 60% being singletons. Study-level findings and limits: Changes seen in expanded clonotypes were possibly confounded by donor CMV status left unknown.

This sequence was found in a man aged 25 to 45 in good health. Sequencing was done on a sample of blood. The rearrangement links TRBV29-1 to TRBJ1-2; 12 bases are shared with TRBD1. CDR3 DNA: TGCAGCGTCGAAGGGACAGGGGGCGGCTATGGCTACACCTTC. Translation gives CSVEGTGGGYGYTF.